This TCR beta chain was retrieved from a study of T-cell memory formation after mild COVID-19. Study-level information: There were largely donor-specific TCR clusters. General observations from the study: From day 15 to 85, contracting clones were balanced between CD4 and CD8, whereas later expanders leaned toward CD4+. Some responding clones appeared in pre-infection memory, suggesting cross-reactive memory joined.

TCRdb reprocessed the 5' RACE reads with MiXCR, giving one entry per CDR3 protein. Of 40,000 or so distinct CDR3 sequences in the sample, about 6.3% were seen once. The germline V and J ends were trimmed by 5 bases and 0 bases, with 9 bases remaining between them. This CDR3 contains 14 residues. CDR1 is SGHTA, CDR2 FQGNSA, per germline. In this sample, this clonotype turned up many times. No antigen is known for it. Specimen: PBMCs or a T cell subset sorted from them (not recorded which). The chain carries TRBV7-2 and TRBJ2-3; D gene uncertain. This sequence was found in an adult who had mild COVID-19 (a few samples of this study predate the infection). Cell type and time point are not known. CDR3 in amino acids: CASSPQSSTDTQYF. The CDR3 DNA reads as TGTGCCAGCAGCCCACAGTCTAGCACAGATACGCAGTATTTT.